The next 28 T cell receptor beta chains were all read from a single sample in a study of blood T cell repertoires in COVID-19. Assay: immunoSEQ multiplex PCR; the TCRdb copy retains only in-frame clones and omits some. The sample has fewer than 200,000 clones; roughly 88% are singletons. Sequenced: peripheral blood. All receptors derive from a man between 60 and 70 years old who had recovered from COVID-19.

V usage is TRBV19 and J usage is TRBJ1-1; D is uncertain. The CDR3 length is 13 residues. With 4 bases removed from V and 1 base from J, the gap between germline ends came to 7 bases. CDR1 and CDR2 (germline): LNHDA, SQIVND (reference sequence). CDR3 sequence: CASSSRRNTEAFF. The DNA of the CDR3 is TGTGCCAGTAGTAGTAGGAGGAACACTGAAGCTTTCTTT.

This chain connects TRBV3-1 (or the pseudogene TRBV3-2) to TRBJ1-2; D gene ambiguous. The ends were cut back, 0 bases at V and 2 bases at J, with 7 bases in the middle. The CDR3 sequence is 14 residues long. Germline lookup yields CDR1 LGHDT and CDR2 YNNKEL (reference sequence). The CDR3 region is CASSQESRNYGYTF. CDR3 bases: TGTGCCAGCAGCCAAGAGAGCAGGAACTATGGCTACACCTTC.

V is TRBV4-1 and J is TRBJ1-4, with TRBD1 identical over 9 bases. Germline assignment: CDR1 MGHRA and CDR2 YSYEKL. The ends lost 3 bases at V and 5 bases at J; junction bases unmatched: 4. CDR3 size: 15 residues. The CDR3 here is CASSQGQGPNEKLFF. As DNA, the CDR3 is TGCGCCAGCAGCCAGGGACAGGGCCCCAATGAAAAACTGTTTTTT.

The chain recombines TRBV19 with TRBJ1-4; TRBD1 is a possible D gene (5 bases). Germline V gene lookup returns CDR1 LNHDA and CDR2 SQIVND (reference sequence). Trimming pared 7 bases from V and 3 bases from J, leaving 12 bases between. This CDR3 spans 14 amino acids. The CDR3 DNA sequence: TGTGCCAGTAATGTACCAGGGTCTAATGAAAAACTGTTTTTT. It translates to CASNVPGSNEKLFF.

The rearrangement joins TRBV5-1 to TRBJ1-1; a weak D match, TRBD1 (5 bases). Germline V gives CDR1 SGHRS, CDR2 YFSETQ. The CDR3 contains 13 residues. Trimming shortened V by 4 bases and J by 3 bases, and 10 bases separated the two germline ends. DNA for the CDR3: TGCGCCAGCAGCGAACAGGCGGACACTGAAGCTTTCTTT. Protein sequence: CASSEQADTEAFF.

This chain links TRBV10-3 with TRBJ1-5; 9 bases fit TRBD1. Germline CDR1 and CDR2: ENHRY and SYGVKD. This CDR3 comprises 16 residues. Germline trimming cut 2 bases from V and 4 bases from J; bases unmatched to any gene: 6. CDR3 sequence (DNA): TGTGCCATCAGTGAGGCCGGAGGACAGGGGAATCAGCCCCAGCATTTT. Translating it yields CAISEAGGQGNQPQHF.

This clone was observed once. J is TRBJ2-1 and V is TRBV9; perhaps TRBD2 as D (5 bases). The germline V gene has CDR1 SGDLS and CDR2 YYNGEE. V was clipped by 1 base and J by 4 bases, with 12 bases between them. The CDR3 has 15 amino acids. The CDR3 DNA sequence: TGTGCCAGCAGCGTATTTTCAGGAGGATACAATGAGCAGTTCTTC. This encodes CASSVFSGGYNEQFF.

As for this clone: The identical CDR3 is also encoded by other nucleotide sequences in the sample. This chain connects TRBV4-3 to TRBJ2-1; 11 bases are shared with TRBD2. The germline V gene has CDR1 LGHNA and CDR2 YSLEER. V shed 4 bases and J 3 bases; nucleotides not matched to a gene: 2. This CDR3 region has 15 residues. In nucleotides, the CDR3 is TGCGCCAGCAGCCCCGGGACTAGCGGCTACAATGAGCAGTTCTTC. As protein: CASSPGTSGYNEQFF.

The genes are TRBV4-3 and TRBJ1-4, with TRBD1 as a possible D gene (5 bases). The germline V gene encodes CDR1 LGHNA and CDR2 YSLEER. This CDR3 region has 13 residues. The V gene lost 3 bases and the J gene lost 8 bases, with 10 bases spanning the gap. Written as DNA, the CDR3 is TGCGCCAGCAGCCATGGGCAGGGCGAAAAACTGTTTTTT. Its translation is CASSHGQGEKLFF.

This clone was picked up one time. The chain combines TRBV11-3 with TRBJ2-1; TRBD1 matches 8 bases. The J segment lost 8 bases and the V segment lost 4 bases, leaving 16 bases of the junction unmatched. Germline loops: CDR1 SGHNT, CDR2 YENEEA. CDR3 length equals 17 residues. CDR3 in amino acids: CASSSRSPDRGGDEQFF. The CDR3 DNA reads TGTGCCAGCAGCTCCCGATCCCCAGACAGGGGAGGTGATGAGCAGTTCTTC.

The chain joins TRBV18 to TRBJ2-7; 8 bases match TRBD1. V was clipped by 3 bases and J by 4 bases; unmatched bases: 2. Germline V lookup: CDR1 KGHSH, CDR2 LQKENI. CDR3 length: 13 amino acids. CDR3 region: CASSPTGGYEQYF. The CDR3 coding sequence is TGTGCCAGCTCACCTACAGGGGGATACGAGCAGTACTTC.

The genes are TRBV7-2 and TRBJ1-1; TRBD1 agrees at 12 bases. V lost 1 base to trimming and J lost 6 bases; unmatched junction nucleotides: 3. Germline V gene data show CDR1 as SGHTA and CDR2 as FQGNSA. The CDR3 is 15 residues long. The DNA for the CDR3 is TGTGCCAGCAGCTTAGTGGGACAGGGGGCCGCTGAAGCTTTCTTT. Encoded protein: CASSLVGQGAAEAFF.

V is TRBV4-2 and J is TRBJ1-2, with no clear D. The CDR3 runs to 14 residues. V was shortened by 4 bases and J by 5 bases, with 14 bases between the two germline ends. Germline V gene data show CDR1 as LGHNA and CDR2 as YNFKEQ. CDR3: CASSPLSPFYGYTF. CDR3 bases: TGTGCCAGCAGCCCCCTTAGCCCCTTTTATGGCTACACCTTC.

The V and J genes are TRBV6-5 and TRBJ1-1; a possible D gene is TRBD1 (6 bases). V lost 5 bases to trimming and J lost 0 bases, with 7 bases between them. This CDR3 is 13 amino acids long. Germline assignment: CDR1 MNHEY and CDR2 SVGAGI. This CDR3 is CASSRTVNTEAFF. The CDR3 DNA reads TGTGCCAGCAGTCGGACAGTGAACACTGAAGCTTTCTTT.

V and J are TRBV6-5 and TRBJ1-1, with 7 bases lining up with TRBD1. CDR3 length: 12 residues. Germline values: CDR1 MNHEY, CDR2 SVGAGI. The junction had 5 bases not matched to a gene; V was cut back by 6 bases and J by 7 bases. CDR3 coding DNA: TGTGCCAGCAGAGAGACAGGGAGTGAAGCTTTCTTT. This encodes CASRETGSEAFF.

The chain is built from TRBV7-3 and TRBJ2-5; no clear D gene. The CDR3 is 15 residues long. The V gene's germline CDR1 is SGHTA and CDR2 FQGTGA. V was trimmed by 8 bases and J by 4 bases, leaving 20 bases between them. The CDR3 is CASAPSPGSPETQYF. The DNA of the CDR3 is TGTGCCAGCGCCCCCTCTCCAGGATCTCCAGAGACCCAGTACTTC.

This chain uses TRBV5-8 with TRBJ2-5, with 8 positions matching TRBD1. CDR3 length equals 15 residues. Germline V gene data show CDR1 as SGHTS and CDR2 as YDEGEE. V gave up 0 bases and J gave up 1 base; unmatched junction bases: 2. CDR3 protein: CASSLAGTGQETQYF. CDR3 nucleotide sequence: TGTGCCAGCAGCTTGGCCGGGACAGGCCAAGAGACCCAGTACTTC.

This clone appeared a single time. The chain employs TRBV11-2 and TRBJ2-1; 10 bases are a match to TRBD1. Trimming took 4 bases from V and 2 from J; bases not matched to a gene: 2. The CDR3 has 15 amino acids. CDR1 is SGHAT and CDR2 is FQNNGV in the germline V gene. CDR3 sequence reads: CASSSGQGTYNEQFF. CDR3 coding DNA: TGTGCCAGCAGCTCGGGACAGGGGACCTACAATGAGCAGTTCTTC.

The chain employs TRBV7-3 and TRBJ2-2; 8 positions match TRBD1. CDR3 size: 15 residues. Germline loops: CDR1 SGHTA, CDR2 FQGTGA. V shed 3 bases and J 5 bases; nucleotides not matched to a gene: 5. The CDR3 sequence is CASSLGTGSTGELFF. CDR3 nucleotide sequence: TGTGCCAGCAGCTTGGGGACAGGCAGTACCGGGGAGCTGTTTTTT.

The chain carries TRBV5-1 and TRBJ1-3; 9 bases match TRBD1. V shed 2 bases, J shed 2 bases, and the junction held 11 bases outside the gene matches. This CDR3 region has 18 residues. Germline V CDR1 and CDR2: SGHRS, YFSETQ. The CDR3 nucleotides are TGCGCCAGCAGCTTACAACCCGGGACAGGGTATCCTGGAAACACCATATATTTT. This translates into CASSLQPGTGYPGNTIYF.

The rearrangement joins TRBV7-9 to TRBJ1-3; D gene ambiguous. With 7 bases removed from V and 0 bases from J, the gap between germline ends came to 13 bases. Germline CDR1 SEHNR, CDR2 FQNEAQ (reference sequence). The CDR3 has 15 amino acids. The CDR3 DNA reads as TGTGCCAGCACCCCGTATGGCGGCTCTGGAAACACCATATATTTT. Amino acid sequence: CASTPYGGSGNTIYF.

The CDR3 sequence: CAWQGAYSEAFF. CDR3 nucleotides: TGTGCCTGGCAGGGGGCGTACTCGGAAGCTTTCTTT. The chain joins TRBV30 to TRBJ1-1; 8 bases fit TRBD1. With V trimmed by 5 bases and J by 8 bases, 7 bases remained unmatched. CDR3 size: 12 residues. CDR1 is GTSNPN and CDR2 is SVGIG in the germline V gene (reference sequence). The full variable domain, rest sourced from reference TRBV30 and TRBJ1-1, is SQTIHQWPATLVQPVGSPLSLECTVEGTSNPNLYWYRQAAGRGLQLLFYSVGIGQISSEVPQNLSASRPQDRQFILSSKKLLLSDSGFYLCAWQGAYSEAFFGQGTRLTVV.

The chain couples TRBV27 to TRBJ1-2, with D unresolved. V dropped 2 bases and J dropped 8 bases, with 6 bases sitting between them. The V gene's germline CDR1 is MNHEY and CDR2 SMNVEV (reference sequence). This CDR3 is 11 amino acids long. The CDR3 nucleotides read TGTGCCAGCAGTTTACTCGTGGGCTACACCTTC. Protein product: CASSLLVGYTF.

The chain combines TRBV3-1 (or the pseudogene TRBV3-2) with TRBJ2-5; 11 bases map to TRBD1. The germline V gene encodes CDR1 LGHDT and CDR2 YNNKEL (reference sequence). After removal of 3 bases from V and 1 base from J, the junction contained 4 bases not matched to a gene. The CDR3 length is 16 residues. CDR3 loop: CASSHGTGGRQETQYF. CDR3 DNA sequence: TGTGCCAGCAGCCACGGGACAGGGGGTCGCCAAGAGACCCAGTACTTC.

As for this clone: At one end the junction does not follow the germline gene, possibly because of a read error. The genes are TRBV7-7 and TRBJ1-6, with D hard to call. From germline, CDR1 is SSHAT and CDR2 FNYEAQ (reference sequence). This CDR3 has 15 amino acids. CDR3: CASSPRHSVNSPLHF. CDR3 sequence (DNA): TGTGCTAGCAGTCCCCGTCACTCGGTGAATTCACCCCTCCACTTT.

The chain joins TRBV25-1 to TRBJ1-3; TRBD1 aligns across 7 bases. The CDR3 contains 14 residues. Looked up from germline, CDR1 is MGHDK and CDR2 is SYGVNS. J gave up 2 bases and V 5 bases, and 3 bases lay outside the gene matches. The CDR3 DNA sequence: TGTGCCAGCAGTCCTACAGGGGCTGGAAACACCATATATTTT. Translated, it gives CASSPTGAGNTIYF.

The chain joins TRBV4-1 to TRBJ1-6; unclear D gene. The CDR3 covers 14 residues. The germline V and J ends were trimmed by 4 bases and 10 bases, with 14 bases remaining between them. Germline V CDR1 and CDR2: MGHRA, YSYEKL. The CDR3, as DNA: TGCGCCAGCAGCCCCCAAGAGGGTCCCTCACCCCTCCACTTT. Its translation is CASSPQEGPSPLHF.

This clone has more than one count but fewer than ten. For the CDR3, the DNA is TGTGCCAGCAGGAGGGTTGGGGACACTGAAGCTTTCTTT. It specifies CASRRVGDTEAFF. The J gene is TRBJ1-1, the V gene TRBV6-5, with unresolved D. Trimming took off 6 bases at V and 3 bases at J, with 11 bases between the two ends. CDR3 size: 13 residues. From germline, CDR1 is MNHEY and CDR2 SVGAGI.